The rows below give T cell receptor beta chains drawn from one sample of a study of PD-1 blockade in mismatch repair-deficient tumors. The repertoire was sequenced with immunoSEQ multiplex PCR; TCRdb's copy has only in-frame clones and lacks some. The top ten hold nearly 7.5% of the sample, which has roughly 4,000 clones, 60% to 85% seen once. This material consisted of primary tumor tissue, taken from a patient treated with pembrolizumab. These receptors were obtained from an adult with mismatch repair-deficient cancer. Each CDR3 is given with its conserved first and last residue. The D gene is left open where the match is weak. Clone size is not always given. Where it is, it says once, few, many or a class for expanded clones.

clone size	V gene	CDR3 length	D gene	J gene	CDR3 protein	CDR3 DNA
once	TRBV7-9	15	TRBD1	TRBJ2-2	CASSFTTGPTGELFF	TGTGCCAGCAGCTTCACGACAGGGCCCACCGGGGAGCTGTTTTTT
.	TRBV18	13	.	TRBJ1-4	CASSRQGGEKLFF	TGTGCCAGCTCACGTCAGGGTGGAGAAAAACTGTTTTTT
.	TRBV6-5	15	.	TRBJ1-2	CASSYSWGGNYGYTF	TGTGCCAGCAGTTACTCGTGGGGGGGGAACTATGGCTACACCTTC
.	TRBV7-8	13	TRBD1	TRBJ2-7	CASSLYRGRVAYF	TGTGCCAGCAGCTTGTACAGGGGGCGCGTTGCGTACTTC
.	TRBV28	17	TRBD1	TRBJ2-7	CASSLYYSGQGADEQYF	TGTGCCAGCAGTTTATATTATTCGGGACAGGGGGCGGACGAGCAGTACTTC
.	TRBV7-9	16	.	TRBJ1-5	CASSLGASSGNQPQHF	TGTGCCAGCAGCTTAGGGGCTTCCTCAGGCAATCAGCCCCAGCATTTT
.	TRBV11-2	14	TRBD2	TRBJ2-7	CASSLGSGRYEQYF	TGTGCCAGCAGCTTAGGTAGCGGGAGGTACGAGCAGTACTTC
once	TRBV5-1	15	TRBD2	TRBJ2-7	CASSLVGLAGIEQYF	TGCGCCAGCAGCTTAGTAGGACTAGCGGGTATCGAGCAGTACTTC
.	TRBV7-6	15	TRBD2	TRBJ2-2	CASSVSGSGDGELFF	TGTGCCAGCAGCGTTAGCGGGAGTGGGGACGGGGAGCTGTTTTTT
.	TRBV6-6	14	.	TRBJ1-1	CASSYRREDTEAFF	TGTGCCAGCAGTTACCGACGGGAGGACACTGAAGCTTTCTTT
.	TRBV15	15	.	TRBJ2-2	CATSRGDSYTGELFF	TGTGCCACCAGCAGAGGTGACAGCTACACCGGGGAGCTGTTTTTT
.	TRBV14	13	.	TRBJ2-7	CASSWGVGYEQYF	TGTGCCAGCAGCTGGGGGGTTGGCTACGAGCAGTACTTC
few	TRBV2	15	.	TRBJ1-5	CASSGEQGWHQPQHF	TGTGCCAGCAGTGGAGAACAGGGTTGGCATCAGCCCCAGCATTTT
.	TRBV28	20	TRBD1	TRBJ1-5	CASSFIGRIGQGYSNQPQHF	TGTGCCAGCAGTTTTATAGGGAGGATAGGACAGGGCTATAGCAATCAGCCCCAGCATTTT
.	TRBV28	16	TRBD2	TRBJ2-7	CASSWSLSSGRYEQYF	TGTGCCAGCAGTTGGTCCCTTTCTAGCGGGAGGTACGAGCAGTACTTC
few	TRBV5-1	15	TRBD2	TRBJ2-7	CASSWGTSDSYEQYF	TGCGCCAGCAGCTGGGGGACTAGCGACTCCTACGAGCAGTACTTC
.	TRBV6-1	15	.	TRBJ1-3	CASSGTSTGGNTIYF	TGTGCCAGCAGTGGGACCTCCACGGGGGGAAACACCATATATTTT
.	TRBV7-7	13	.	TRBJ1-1	CASSLTPNTEAFF	TGTGCCAGCAGCTTAACACCGAACACTGAAGCTTTCTTT
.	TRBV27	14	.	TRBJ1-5	CASSLAISNQPQHF	TGTGCCAGCAGTTTAGCTATTAGCAATCAGCCCCAGCATTTT
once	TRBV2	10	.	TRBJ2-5	CARRGETQYF	TGTGCCCGCCGGGGGGAGACCCAGTACTTC
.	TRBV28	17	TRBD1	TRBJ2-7	CASTSRGQGGSRYEQYF	TGTGCCAGCACCAGCCGAGGACAGGGGGGTTCCCGTTACGAGCAGTACTTC
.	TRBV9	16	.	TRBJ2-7	CASSVEGRGKVNEQYF	TGTGCCAGCAGCGTAGAGGGGAGGGGGAAGGTAAACGAGCAGTACTTC
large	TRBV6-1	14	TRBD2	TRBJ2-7	CASEGLARGYEQYF	TGTGCCAGCGAGGGACTAGCGAGGGGATACGAGCAGTACTTC
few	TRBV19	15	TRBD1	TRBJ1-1	CASSPGTGGNTEAFF	TGTGCCAGTAGTCCGGGGACAGGGGGGAACACTGAAGCTTTCTTT
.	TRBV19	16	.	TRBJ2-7	CASSPIEGGKTYEQYF	TGTGCCAGTAGTCCCATTGAGGGAGGAAAAACCTACGAGCAGTACTTC
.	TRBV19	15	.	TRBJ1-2	CATREPRETDYGYTF	TGTGCCACCCGAGAGCCCAGGGAAACCGACTATGGCTACACCTTC
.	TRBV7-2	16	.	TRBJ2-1	CASSFYRGRGGNEQFF	TGTGCCAGCAGCTTCTACAGGGGGAGGGGGGGCAATGAGCAGTTCTTC
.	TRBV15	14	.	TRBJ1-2	CATSRDYSGDGYTF	TGTGCCACCAGCAGAGATTATTCGGGAGACGGCTACACCTTC
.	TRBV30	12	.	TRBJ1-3	CAWINWGNTIYF	TGTGCCTGGATCAACTGGGGAAACACCATATATTTT
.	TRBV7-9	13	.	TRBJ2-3	CASSLRRGDTQYF	TGTGCCAGCAGCTTACGCCGGGGGGATACGCAGTATTTT
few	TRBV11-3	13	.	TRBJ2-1	CASSLELYNEQFF	TGTGCCAGCAGCTTAGAACTGTACAATGAGCAGTTCTTC
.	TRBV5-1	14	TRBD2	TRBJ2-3	CASSSSGSTDTQYF	TGCGCCAGCAGTTCTAGCGGGAGCACAGATACGCAGTATTTT
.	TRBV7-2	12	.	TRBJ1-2	CASSPLNYGYTF	TGTGCCAGCAGCCCACTTAACTATGGCTACACCTTC
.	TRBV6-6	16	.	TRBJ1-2	CASSYPKQGSWYGYTF	TGTGCCAGCAGTTACCCAAAACAGGGATCGTGGTATGGCTACACCTTC
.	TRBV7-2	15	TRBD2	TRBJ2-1	CASSWGLAGINEQFF	TGTGCCAGCAGTTGGGGACTAGCGGGAATCAATGAGCAGTTCTTC
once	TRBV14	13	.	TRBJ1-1	CASSPSDSAEAFF	TGTGCCAGCAGCCCTTCGGACAGCGCTGAAGCTTTCTTT
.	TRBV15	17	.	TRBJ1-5	CATSRGPSGGRNQPQHF	TGTGCCACCAGCAGAGGCCCTAGCGGGGGTCGCAATCAGCCCCAGCATTTT
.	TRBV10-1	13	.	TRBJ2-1	CASSGGLVNEQFF	TGCGCCAGCAGTGGAGGACTCGTAAATGAGCAGTTCTTC
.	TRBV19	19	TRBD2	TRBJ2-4	CASSIGPGGDFVRRNIQYF	TGTGCCAGTAGTATAGGTCCCGGGGGGGATTTCGTGCGGAGAAACATTCAGTACTTC
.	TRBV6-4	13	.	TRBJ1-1	CASSGQANTEAFF	TGTGCCAGCAGTGGACAGGCGAACACTGAAGCTTTCTTT
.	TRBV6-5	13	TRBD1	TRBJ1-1	CASRQGPHTEAFF	TGTGCCAGCAGACAGGGGCCCCACACTGAAGCTTTCTTT
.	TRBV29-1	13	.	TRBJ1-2	CSVEQGVGYGYTF	TGCAGCGTTGAACAAGGGGTGGGATATGGCTACACCTTC
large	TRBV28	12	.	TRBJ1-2	CASSTFGYGYTF	TGTGCCAGCAGTACTTTCGGGTATGGCTACACCTTC
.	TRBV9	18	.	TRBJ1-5	CASTSGGTGKKGNQPQHF	TGTGCCAGCACCTCCGGCGGAACAGGGAAGAAGGGCAATCAGCCCCAGCATTTT
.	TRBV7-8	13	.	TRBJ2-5	CASILLSQETQYF	TGTGCCAGCATCCTACTTAGTCAAGAGACCCAGTACTTC
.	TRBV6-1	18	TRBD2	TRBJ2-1	CASSERLAGVSSYNEQFF	TGTGCCAGCAGTGAACGACTAGCGGGAGTTAGCTCCTACAATGAGCAGTTCTTC
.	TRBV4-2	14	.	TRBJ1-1	CASSFPGIGSEAFF	TGTGCCAGCAGCTTTCCGGGGATAGGATCTGAAGCTTTCTTT
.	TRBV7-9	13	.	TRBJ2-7	CASSLGGGNKQYF	TGTGCCAGCAGCTTGGGTGGAGGGAACAAGCAGTACTTC
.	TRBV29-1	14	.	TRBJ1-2	CSVVWGEGKYGYTF	TGCAGCGTTGTTTGGGGAGAAGGGAAGTATGGCTACACCTTC
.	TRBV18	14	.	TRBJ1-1	CASSPRLENTEAFF	TGTGCCAGCTCACCACGGCTTGAGAACACTGAAGCTTTCTTT
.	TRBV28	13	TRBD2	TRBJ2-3	CASGTSVTDTQYF	TGTGCCAGTGGGACTAGCGTAACAGATACGCAGTATTTT
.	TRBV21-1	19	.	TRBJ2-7	CASSRGTGPTQTPIYEQYF	TGTGCCAGCAGCAGAGGGACAGGGCCGACCCAGACTCCCATCTACGAGCAGTACTTC
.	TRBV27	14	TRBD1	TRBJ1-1	CASSMTGGNTEAFF	TGTGCCAGCAGTATGACAGGGGGTAACACTGAAGCTTTCTTT
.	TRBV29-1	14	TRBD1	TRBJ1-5	CSVPGTESNQPQHF	TGCAGCGTGCCAGGGACAGAGAGCAATCAGCCCCAGCATTTT
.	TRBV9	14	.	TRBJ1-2	CASSVAETVYGYTF	TGTGCCAGCAGCGTAGCCGAGACAGTTTATGGCTACACCTTC
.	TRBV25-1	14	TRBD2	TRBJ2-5	CASGGASGSETQYF	TGTGCCAGCGGCGGAGCTAGCGGGAGCGAGACCCAGTACTTC
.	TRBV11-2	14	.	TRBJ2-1	CATTRVLSYNEQFF	TGTGCCACCACCCGGGTACTTTCCTACAATGAGCAGTTCTTC
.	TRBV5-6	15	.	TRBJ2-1	CASSLFQRNYNEQFF	TGTGCCAGCAGCTTGTTCCAGAGGAACTACAATGAGCAGTTCTTC